The 3 T cell receptor beta chains reported below all come from one sample, sequenced in a study of radiotherapy plus CTLA-4 blockade in lung cancer. Sequencing was performed with immunoSEQ multiplex PCR; in TCRdb, only in-frame clones are kept and a portion is missing. The sample has approximately 57,000 clones, around 80% seen once. Specimen: peripheral blood, collected from a patient treated with radiotherapy plus ipilimumab. These receptors all come from a human donor with non-small cell lung cancer whose response to radiotherapy plus ipilimumab could not be evaluated.

The chain uses TRBV2 and TRBJ1-2, with D possibly being TRBD1 (5 bases). The CDR3 loop spans 14 amino acids. Per germline, CDR1 SNHLY and CDR2 FYNNEI. V was shortened by 11 bases and J by 3 bases, with 19 bases between the two germline ends. The CDR3 loop is CAHSTRAGYYGYTF. Here the CDR3 DNA reads TGTGCCCACTCCACCAGGGCAGGGTACTATGGCTACACCTTC.

The chain links TRBV29-1 to TRBJ1-2, with unresolved D. The germline CDR1 and CDR2 sequences are SQVTM and ANQGSEA. The CDR3 consists of 13 residues. V was pared by 5 bases and J by 2 bases, with 12 bases between. The chain's CDR3 is CSVSARLNYGYTF. The CDR3 DNA follows: TGCAGCGTTAGTGCGCGGTTAAACTATGGCTACACCTTC.

This clone has a single count. This chain joins TRBV19 and TRBJ2-1; 11 bases agree with TRBD1. V lost 5 bases and J lost 6; bases outside the gene matches: 6. This CDR3 has 15 residues. CDR1 is LNHDA and CDR2 is SQIVND in the germline V gene (reference sequence). The CDR3 protein is CASSLSGQGVNEQFF. DNA of the CDR3: TGTGCCAGTAGTCTCTCGGGACAGGGGGTCAATGAGCAGTTCTTC.